This T cell receptor (beta chain) is drawn from a study of CD8 T cells in ankylosing spondylitis. Between the trimmed V and J ends, which lost 1 base and 6 bases, there was a span of 7 bases. Germline CDR1 is MGHDK and CDR2 is SYGVNS. This CDR3 comprises 13 residues. Worth noting for this clonotype: Its matching antigen is unknown.

Making use of molecular barcodes, quantitative 5'-RACE generated TCR beta libraries. Each CDR3 protein gets one entry after TCRdb re-called the 5' RACE reads with MiXCR. The data contain 700,000 to 850,000 distinct CDR3 sequences, over 9.5% of them singletons. Study-wide points: In ankylosing spondylitis blood, a motif of seven to nine highly homologous TCR beta variants appeared characteristic. According to the report, clones linked to the disease were significantly enriched in matched synovial fluid samples taken from ankylosing spondylitis patients.

This clonotype was obtained from a male donor with ankylosing spondylitis. The V and J genes are TRBV25-1 and TRBJ2-1; no firm D call. The sample comprised blood, either unsorted or a sorted T cell fraction (not recorded which). The CDR3 sequence: CASSEFGVNEQFF. In DNA, the CDR3 is TGTGCCAGCAGTGAATTTGGGGTCAATGAGCAGTTCTTC.